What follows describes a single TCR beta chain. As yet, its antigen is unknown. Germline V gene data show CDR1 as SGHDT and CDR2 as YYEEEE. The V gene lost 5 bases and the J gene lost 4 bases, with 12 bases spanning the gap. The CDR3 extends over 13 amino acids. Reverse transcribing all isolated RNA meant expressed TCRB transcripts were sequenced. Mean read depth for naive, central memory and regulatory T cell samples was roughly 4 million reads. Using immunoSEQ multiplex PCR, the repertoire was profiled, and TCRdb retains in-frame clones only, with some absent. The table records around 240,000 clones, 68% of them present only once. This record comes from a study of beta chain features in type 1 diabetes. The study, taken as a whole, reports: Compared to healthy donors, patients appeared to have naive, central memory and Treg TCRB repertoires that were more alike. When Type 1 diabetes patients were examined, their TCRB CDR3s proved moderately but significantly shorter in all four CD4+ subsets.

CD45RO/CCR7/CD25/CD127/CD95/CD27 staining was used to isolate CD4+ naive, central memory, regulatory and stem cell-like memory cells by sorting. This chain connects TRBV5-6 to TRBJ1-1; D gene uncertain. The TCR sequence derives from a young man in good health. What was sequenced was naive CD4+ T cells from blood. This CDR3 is CASRSPKGTEAFF. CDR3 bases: TGTGCCAGCAGATCCCCGAAGGGCACTGAAGCTTTCTTT.